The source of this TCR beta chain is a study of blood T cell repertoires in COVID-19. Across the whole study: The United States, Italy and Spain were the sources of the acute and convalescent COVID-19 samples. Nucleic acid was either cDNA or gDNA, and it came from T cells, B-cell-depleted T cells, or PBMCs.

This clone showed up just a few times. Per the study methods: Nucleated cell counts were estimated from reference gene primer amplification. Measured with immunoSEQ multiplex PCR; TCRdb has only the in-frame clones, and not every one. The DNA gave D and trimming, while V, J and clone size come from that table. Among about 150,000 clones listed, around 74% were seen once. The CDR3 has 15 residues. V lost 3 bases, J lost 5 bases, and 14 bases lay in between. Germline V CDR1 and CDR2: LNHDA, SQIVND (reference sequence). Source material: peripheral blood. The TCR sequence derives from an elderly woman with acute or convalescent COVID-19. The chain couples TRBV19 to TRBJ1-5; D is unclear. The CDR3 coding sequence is TGTGCCAGTAGTATCTGGTACACGCTTTATCAGCCCCAGCATTTT. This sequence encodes CASSIWYTLYQPQHF.